Detailed here is one T cell receptor beta chain. The data were obtained in a study of Ad26.COV2.S vaccination and SARS-CoV-2 variants. Study overall: It was the COV1001 Ad26.COV2.S trial arm that included the donor. Ad26.COV2.S shots went into the muscle once or twice, 56 days apart.

Clones were read by immunoSEQ multiplex PCR, and TCRdb kept only the in-frame ones, dropping some. The repertoire consists of approximately 420,000 clones, with roughly 90% occurring once and the leading ten covering less than 4.5%. Germline CDR1 reads LGHNA; CDR2 reads YNFKEQ. V lost 0 bases to trimming and J lost 8 bases, with 5 bases between them. CDR3 length equals 13 residues. Treatment noted: some 19 received Ad26.COV2.S at low or high dose, single or two shots; about 5 received placebo; per-sample allocation not given. Sampling was performed 63 days after the first vaccine or placebo injection. Wuhan-strain spike was delivered by a replication-incompetent Ad26 vector.

The chain employs TRBV4-2 and TRBJ1-6, with D uncertain. Sequences were derived from peripheral blood, sampled in a trial of Ad26.COV2.S vaccine versus placebo. The TCR comes from a person aged 18-60 years who received the Ad26.COV2.S COVID-19 vaccine or a placebo. Here the CDR3 reads CASSQDWDSPLHF. The CDR3 DNA reads as TGTGCCAGCAGCCAAGATTGGGATTCACCCCTCCACTTT.